This T cell receptor beta chain was sequenced for a study of cytomegalovirus exposure and HLA in healthy donors. The study's findings and limits: Sequencing likely caused a cluster of highly shared sequence variants. TCR beta sequences reportedly predicted the HLA-A and HLA-B alleles of most subjects accurately. Indistinguishability led to the exclusion of some V segments, TRBV6-2 and TRBV6-3 included. Trimming of TCR beta V- and J-genes showed a link, identified in a later analysis, to a missense DCLRE1C variant.

This CDR3 is 13 amino acids long. Between the trimmed V and J ends, which lost 4 bases and 2 bases, there was a span of 9 bases. Germline CDR1 and CDR2: MRHNA and SNTAGT. A note on this clone: The antigen remains unidentified.

A multiplex PCR was run with 60 Vbeta primers and 13 Jbeta primers. Sequenced by immunoSEQ multiplex PCR; TCRdb stores in-frame clones only, minus some. Of 150,000 or so clones in the sample, about 88% were seen once. V usage is TRBV6-4 and J usage is TRBJ2-7; D is perhaps TRBD2 (5 bases). Material: PBMCs. This TCR was recovered from a woman younger than 30 in good health and CMV-seronegative. The CDR3 reads CASSAGDPYEQYF. DNA for the CDR3: TGTGCCAGCAGTGCCGGGGATCCCTACGAGCAGTACTTC.